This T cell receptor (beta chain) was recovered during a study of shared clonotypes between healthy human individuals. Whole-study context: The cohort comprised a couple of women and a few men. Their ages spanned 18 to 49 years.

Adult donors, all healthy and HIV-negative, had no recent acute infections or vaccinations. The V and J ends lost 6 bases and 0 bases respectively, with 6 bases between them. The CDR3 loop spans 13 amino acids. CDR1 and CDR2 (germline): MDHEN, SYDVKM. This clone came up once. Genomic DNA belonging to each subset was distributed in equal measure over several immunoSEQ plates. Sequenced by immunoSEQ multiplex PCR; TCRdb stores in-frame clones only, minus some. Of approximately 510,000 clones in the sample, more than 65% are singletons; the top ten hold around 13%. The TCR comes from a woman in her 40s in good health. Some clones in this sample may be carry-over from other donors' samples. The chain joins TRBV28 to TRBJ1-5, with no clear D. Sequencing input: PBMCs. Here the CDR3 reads CASRLYSNQPQHF. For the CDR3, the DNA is TGTGCCAGCAGACTCTATAGCAATCAGCCCCAGCATTTT.